These T cell receptor beta chains were read from a single sample in a study of radiotherapy plus CTLA-4 blockade in lung cancer. Only in-frame clones appear in the TCRdb table, and some are missing; sequencing was by immunoSEQ multiplex PCR. There are about 60,000 clones in the sample; 77% occur only once, and approximately 4.3% lies in the top ten. The sample consisted of peripheral blood, taken from a patient treated with radiotherapy plus ipilimumab. The origin of the receptors is a human donor with non-small cell lung cancer who had a partial response to radiotherapy plus ipilimumab. The CDR3 runs from the conserved cysteine through the conserved F or W. The D gene is left open where the match is weak. Expanded clones get a size class; other rows say once, few or many, or leave the size out.

D gene	V gene	J gene	CDR3 length	clone size	CDR3 DNA	CDR3 protein
TRBD1	TRBV5-8	TRBJ2-7	14	.	TGTGCCAGCAGCCCCCGACAGGGGGCCTACGAGCAGTACTTC	CASSPRQGAYEQYF
.	TRBV9	TRBJ2-3	17	.	TGTGCCAGCAGCCTTTCAACGGGGGGCCCCTGGACAGATACGCAGTATTTT	CASSLSTGGPWTDTQYF
TRBD1	TRBV5-1	TRBJ1-3	16	.	TGCGCCAGCAGCTTGGAGGGACAGATCTCTGGAAACACCATATATTTT	CASSLEGQISGNTIYF
.	TRBV4-1	TRBJ1-1	12	few	TGCGCCAGCAGCCAGGGGGCCTCTGAAGCTTTCTTT	CASSQGASEAFF
TRBD1	TRBV5-4	TRBJ2-7	13	once	TGTGCCAGCAGCCTGGACAGGGGGGGCGAGCAGTACTTC	CASSLDRGGEQYF
.	TRBV6-1	TRBJ2-7	13	.	TGTGCCACTCCTCGGGACAATTCCTACGAGCAGTACTTC	CATPRDNSYEQYF
TRBD2	TRBV10-3	TRBJ2-7	13	.	TGTGCCATCGGTAGCGGGGGGGCCTACGAGCAGTACTTC	CAIGSGGAYEQYF
.	TRBV15	TRBJ2-7	16	.	TGTGCCACCAGCAGAGATCTGGCACAGCCTTCCTACGAGCAGTACTTC	CATSRDLAQPSYEQYF
TRBD1	TRBV4-3	TRBJ2-1	16	.	TGCGCCAGCAGCCAAGGAATGGGGACAGGGGGCAATGAGCAGTTCTTC	CASSQGMGTGGNEQFF
TRBD1	TRBV15	TRBJ1-5	15	.	TGTGCCACCAGCAGAGCAGGGACAGGGGGACAGCCCCAGCATTTT	CATSRAGTGGQPQHF
TRBD1	TRBV5-1	TRBJ2-7	14	.	TGCGCCAGCAGCGCTCCGGACAGGGGGCAAGAGCAGTACTTC	CASSAPDRGQEQYF
.	TRBV2	TRBJ1-5	14	.	TGTGCCAGCAGCTCCGACAGACTCCGTCAGCCCCAGCATTTT	CASSSDRLRQPQHF
TRBD2	TRBV28	TRBJ2-1	15	.	TGTGCCAGCAGTTTAGTGACTAGCCAGGACAATGAGCAGTTCTTC	CASSLVTSQDNEQFF
TRBD1	TRBV6-1	TRBJ2-7	14	.	TGTGCCAGCAGTCCTTCAGGGGGCTCCTACGAGCAGTACTTC	CASSPSGGSYEQYF
TRBD2	TRBV6-5	TRBJ2-1	13	few	TGTGCCAGCACCGGACTAGCGGTTGGTGAGCAGTTCTTC	CASTGLAVGEQFF
.	TRBV2	TRBJ2-3	14	.	TGTGCCAGCAGCTGGGAGACTAGCACAGATACGCAGTATTTT	CASSWETSTDTQYF
TRBD1	TRBV28	TRBJ1-6	17	.	TGTGCCAGCAGTTTAGCTACAGGGGGCGGATTGGGATCACCCCTCCACTTT	CASSLATGGGLGSPLHF
TRBD1	TRBV10-3	TRBJ2-1	18	few	TGTGCCATCAGTTTACCCTTCGGGACAGCGAGCTCCTACAATGAGCAGTTCTTC	CAISLPFGTASSYNEQFF
.	TRBV5-1	TRBJ1-2	14	.	TGCGCCAGCAGCGGAACAGGGAAGAGGGATCGCTACACCTTC	CASSGTGKRDRYTF
TRBD1	TRBV6-5	TRBJ2-2	15	.	TGTGCCAGCAGTTACAAGACAGGGTCAGTCGGGGAGCTGTTTTTT	CASSYKTGSVGELFF
.	TRBV7-9	TRBJ2-5	14	.	TGTGCCAGCAGCCCCCGACAGGACAAAGAGACCCAGTACTTC	CASSPRQDKETQYF
.	TRBV5-1	TRBJ2-2	15	.	TGCGCCAGCAGGAGTCGCAACGGGGGTACGGGGGAGCTGTTTTTT	CASRSRNGGTGELFF
TRBD2	TRBV4-1	TRBJ2-7	17	once	TGCGCCAGCAGCCGAGGAATGACTAGCGGCGGCTCCTACGAGCAGTACTTC	CASSRGMTSGGSYEQYF
TRBD2	TRBV7-3	TRBJ2-3	16	.	TGTGCCAGCAGCCCCCTACTAGCGGGGGCCGCACATACGCAGTATTTT	CASSPLLAGAAHTQYF
.	TRBV6-1	TRBJ2-7	14	.	TGTGCCAGCAGTGACGGACATATGAACTACGAGCAGTACTTC	CASSDGHMNYEQYF
TRBD1	TRBV10-3	TRBJ1-3	16	once	TGTGCCATCAGGGGGACAGGGTCGGGCTCTGGAAACACCATATATTTT	CAIRGTGSGSGNTIYF
.	TRBV6-1	TRBJ1-2	14	.	TGTGCCAGCAGTGAAATCGCGGCTAACTATGGCTACACCTTC	CASSEIAANYGYTF
.	TRBV7-9	TRBJ1-1	13	.	TGTGCCAGCAGCTTAGGTGAGGGTTCTGAAGCTTTCTTT	CASSLGEGSEAFF
TRBD2	TRBV7-2	TRBJ2-7	15	.	TGTGCCAGCAGCCGTACCACCCGGGAGGGGTACGAGCAGTACTTC	CASSRTTREGYEQYF
TRBD1	TRBV5-4	TRBJ2-7	15	.	TGTGCCAGCAGCCACAAGGGACAGGGTCCCTACGAGCAGTACTTC	CASSHKGQGPYEQYF
.	TRBV7-2	TRBJ2-6	14	once	TGTGCCAGCAGCTCGTATAGTGGGGCCAACGTCCTGACTTTC	CASSSYSGANVLTF
.	TRBV5-4	TRBJ2-7	14	.	TGTGCCAGCAGCTTGGGAGAACTCTCCTACGAGCAGTACTTC	CASSLGELSYEQYF
TRBD1	TRBV29-1	TRBJ2-3	12	.	TGCAGCGTCCTTAGGGGGCTTGATACGCAGTATTTT	CSVLRGLDTQYF
.	TRBV30	TRBJ1-4	13	once	TGTGCCTGGCAGGGGTCAACTAATGAAAAACTGTTTTTT	CAWQGSTNEKLFF
TRBD1	TRBV2	TRBJ2-5	13	.	TGTGCCAGCGGACAGGACAACCAAGAGACCCAGTACTTC	CASGQDNQETQYF
TRBD2	TRBV4-1	TRBJ2-7	15	.	TGCGCCAGCAGCCAAGCCCCTAGCGGCCCCTACGAGCAGTACTTC	CASSQAPSGPYEQYF
TRBD1	TRBV6-1	TRBJ2-5	13	.	TGTGCCGTCCGGGACAGACTTAAAGAGACCCAGTACTTC	CAVRDRLKETQYF
.	TRBV4-1	TRBJ1-4	15	.	TGCGCCAGCAGCCAGACGACATCAACTAATGAAAAACTGTTTTTT	CASSQTTSTNEKLFF
.	TRBV6-1	TRBJ2-3	15	few	TGTGCCAGCCGTGCGGTACAGGGTGGGCCAGATACGCAGTATTTT	CASRAVQGGPDTQYF
.	TRBV14	TRBJ2-2	13	.	TGTGCCAGCAGCCCCGACTATGCCGGGGAGCTGTTTTTT	CASSPDYAGELFF
.	TRBV7-2	TRBJ2-7	13	.	TGTGCCAGCAGCTTAGGCTACGGCGGGGAGCAGTACTTC	CASSLGYGGEQYF
TRBD2	TRBV7-2	TRBJ2-1	19	.	TGTGCCAGCAGCTTTTTGTCGACAACTAGCGGGGGGGCGGGCTATGAGCAGTTCTTC	CASSFLSTTSGGAGYEQFF